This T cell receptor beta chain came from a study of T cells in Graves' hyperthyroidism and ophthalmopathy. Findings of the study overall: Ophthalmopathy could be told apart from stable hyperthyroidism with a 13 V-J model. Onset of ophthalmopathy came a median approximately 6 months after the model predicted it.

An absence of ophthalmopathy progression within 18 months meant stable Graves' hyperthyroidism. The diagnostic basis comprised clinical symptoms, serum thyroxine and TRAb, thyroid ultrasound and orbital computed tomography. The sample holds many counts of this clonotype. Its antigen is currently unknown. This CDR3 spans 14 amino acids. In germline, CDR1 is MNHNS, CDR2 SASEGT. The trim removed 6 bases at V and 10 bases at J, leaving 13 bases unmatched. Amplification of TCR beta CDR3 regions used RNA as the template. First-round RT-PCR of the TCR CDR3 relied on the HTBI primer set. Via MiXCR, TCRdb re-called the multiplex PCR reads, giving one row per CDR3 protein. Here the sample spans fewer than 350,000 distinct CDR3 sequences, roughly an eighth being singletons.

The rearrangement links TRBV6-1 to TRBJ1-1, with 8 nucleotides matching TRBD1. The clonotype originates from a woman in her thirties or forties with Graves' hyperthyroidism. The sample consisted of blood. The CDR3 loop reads CASSPSGTGEAAFF. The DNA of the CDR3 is TGTGCCAGCAGCCCTTCCGGGACAGGTGAAGCAGCTTTCTTT.